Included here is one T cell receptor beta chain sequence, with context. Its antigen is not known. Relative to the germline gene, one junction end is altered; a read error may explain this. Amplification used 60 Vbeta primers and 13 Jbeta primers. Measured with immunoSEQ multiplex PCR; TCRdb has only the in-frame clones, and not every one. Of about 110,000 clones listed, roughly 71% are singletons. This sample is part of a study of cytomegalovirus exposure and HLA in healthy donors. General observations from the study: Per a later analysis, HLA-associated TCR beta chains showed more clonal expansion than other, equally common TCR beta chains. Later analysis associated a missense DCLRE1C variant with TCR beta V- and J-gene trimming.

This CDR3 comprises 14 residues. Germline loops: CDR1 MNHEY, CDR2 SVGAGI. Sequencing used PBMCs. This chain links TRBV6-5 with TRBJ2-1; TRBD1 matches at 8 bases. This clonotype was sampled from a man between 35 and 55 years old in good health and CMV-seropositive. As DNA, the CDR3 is TGTGCCAGCAGCTACGGGACAGGACACAATGGGCAGTTCTTC. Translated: CASSYGTGHNGQFF.